These 28 T cell receptor beta chains came from one sample sequenced in a study of T cells in Graves' hyperthyroidism and ophthalmopathy. TCR beta CDR3 regions were amplified from RNA. TCR CDR3 regions were first amplified by RT-PCR with HTBI primers. TCRdb re-derived calls from the multiplex PCR reads in MiXCR, one entry per CDR3 protein. The sample includes 500,000 to 750,000 distinct CDR3 sequences, more than 45% of them seen just once. Sequencing was done on a sample of peripheral blood or thyroid tissue (not recorded which). The source is a woman between 18 and 29 years old with Graves' hyperthyroidism.

This chain uses TRBV11-3 with TRBJ2-5, with D maybe TRBD1 (5 bases). CDR1 is SGHNT, CDR2 YENEEA, per germline. There are 14 residues in the CDR3. Trimming cost V 8 bases and J 3 bases, with 16 bases left between them. CDR3 bases: TGTGCCAGCCATACCGCCCGCAGGGAAGAGACCCAGTACTTC. Amino acid sequence: CASHTARREETQYF.

This clonotype was seen repeatedly, ten times or more. The chain has TRBV5-1 and TRBJ1-5; TRBD1 might be the D (5 bases). Germline V gene lookup returns CDR1 SGHRS and CDR2 YFSETQ. The CDR3 contains 15 residues. V lost 0 bases and J 4 bases, leaving 11 bases between the germline ends. CDR3: CASSLVPGKNQPQHF. In nucleotides, the CDR3 is TGCGCCAGCAGCTTGGTTCCAGGGAAGAATCAGCCCCAGCATTTT.

The rearrangement joins TRBV13 to TRBJ2-7; D may correspond to TRBD1 or TRBD2 (5 bases each). In germline, CDR1 is PRHDT, CDR2 FYEKMQ (reference sequence). V lost 5 bases and J lost 13, with 24 bases in between. The CDR3 has 14 amino acids. CDR3 amino acids: CASSPGRENYGQYF. Here the CDR3 DNA reads TGTGCCAGCAGCCCCGGCAGGGAGAATTACGGGCAATACTTC.

The chain has TRBV5-1 and TRBJ1-5; 9 bases fit TRBD1. Germline V CDR1 and CDR2: SGHRS, YFSETQ. The CDR3 totals 14 residues. Trimming took 4 bases from V and 5 from J; bases not matched to a gene: 4. The CDR3 bases are TGCGCCAGCAGCGCGGGACAGGGTTATCAGCCCCAGCATTTT. The encoded protein is CASSAGQGYQPQHF.

This clonotype was detected ten times or more. The chain has TRBV12-3 or TRBV12-4 and TRBJ2-5, with 8 nucleotides matching TRBD1. After removal of 5 bases from V and 2 bases from J, the junction contained 10 bases not matched to a gene. The length of the CDR3 is 16 residues. In DNA, the CDR3 is TGTGCCAGCAGTCCCTCTGGGACAGGAGATCAAGAGACCCAGTACTTC. Amino acids: CASSPSGTGDQETQYF.

This CDR3 is CASRGASGNTIYF. Here the CDR3 DNA reads TGTGCCAGTAGGGGAGCCTCTGGAAACACCATATATTTT. V gene TRBV6-5 combines with J gene TRBJ1-3; D might be TRBD1 (5 bases). CDR1 and CDR2 (germline): MNHEY, SVGAGI. Trimming removed 9 bases at V and 0 bases at J, with 9 bases between. The CDR3 sequence is 13 residues long.

The genes are TRBV19 and TRBJ1-1; D is ambiguous. Trimming stripped 4 bases from V and 4 bases from J, with 10 bases between. This CDR3 region has 13 residues. The V gene's germline CDR1 is LNHDA and CDR2 SQIVND (reference sequence). CDR3 coding DNA: TGTGCCAGTAGTACCGGCCCCTCCACTGAAGCTTTCTTT. As protein: CASSTGPSTEAFF.

The rearrangement joins TRBV5-1 to TRBJ2-6; no definite D call. The CDR3 is 11 residues long. Germline V gives CDR1 SGHRS, CDR2 YFSETQ. The V and J ends lost 2 bases and 16 bases respectively, with 10 bases between them. The CDR3 reads CASSFKGGLTF. The CDR3 DNA follows: TGCGCCAGCAGCTTCAAGGGCGGACTGACTTTC.

This clonotype was detected ten times or more. The chain recombines TRBV7-2 with TRBJ2-7; D is possibly TRBD1 (6 bases). Deletions cut 0 bases from V and 2 bases from J, with 8 bases between. The CDR3 runs to 14 residues. Per germline, CDR1 SGHTA and CDR2 FQGNSA. CDR3 amino acids: CASSLATGTYEQYF. The CDR3 DNA sequence: TGTGCCAGCAGCTTAGCGACAGGAACCTACGAGCAGTACTTC. The variable domain in full, completed from reference TRBV7-2 and TRBJ2-7, reads GAGVSQSPSNKVTEKGKDVELRCDPISGHTALYWYRQSLGQGLEFLIYFQGNSAPDKSGLPSDRFSAERTGGSVSTLTIQRTQQEDSAVYLCASSLATGTYEQYFGPGTRLTVT.

The sample holds many counts of this clonotype. This chain uses TRBV29-1 with TRBJ1-2, with 8 nucleotides matching TRBD1. This CDR3 has 13 amino acids. CDR1 and CDR2 from the germline V gene are SQVTM and ANQGSEA. Trimming took 6 bases from V and 0 from J; bases not matched to a gene: 3. Written as DNA, the CDR3 is TGCAGCGTCGCGGACAGGGCTAACTATGGCTACACCTTC. Its protein is CSVADRANYGYTF.

In its sample, this clonotype was seen many times. The rearrangement links TRBV12-3 or TRBV12-4 to TRBJ2-5, with a tentative D call TRBD2 (6 bases). Trimming took 3 bases from V and 5 from J, leaving 22 bases between them. The CDR3 length is 17 residues. The CDR3 reads CASSFGQGLAVRETQYF. CDR3 coding DNA: TGTGCCAGCAGTTTCGGGCAGGGCTTAGCGGTGAGGGAGACCCAGTACTTC.

At least ten counts were recorded for this clonotype. The chain has TRBV7-2 and TRBJ2-7; tentative D call: TRBD1 (6 bases). The germline V and J ends were trimmed by 5 bases and 0 bases, with 20 bases remaining between them. This CDR3 has 17 amino acids. Per germline, CDR1 SGHTA and CDR2 FQGNSA. The CDR3 region is CASSPALTRGTSYEQYF. The CDR3 bases are TGTGCCAGCAGCCCGGCCTTAACTAGGGGGACCTCCTACGAGCAGTACTTC. Supplemented by reference TRBV7-2 and TRBJ2-7, the full variable domain reads GAGVSQSPSNKVTEKGKDVELRCDPISGHTALYWYRQSLGQGLEFLIYFQGNSAPDKSGLPSDRFSAERTGGSVSTLTIQRTQQEDSAVYLCASSPALTRGTSYEQYFGPGTRLTVT.

This clonotype showed up many times. The V gene is TRBV6-1, the J gene TRBJ2-7; 10 nucleotides line up with TRBD1. V lost 7 bases to trimming and J lost 2 bases; unmatched junction nucleotides: 5. The CDR3 consists of 14 residues. Germline V gene sequence: CDR1 MNHNS, CDR2 SASEGT. CDR3 loop: CASTRDRGTYEQYF. DNA of the CDR3: TGTGCCAGCACCCGGGACAGGGGCACCTACGAGCAGTACTTC.

This clonotype was seen ten or more times. J is TRBJ2-7 and V is TRBV15, with TRBD2 matching over 9 bases. With 0 bases clipped from V and 3 bases from J, the junction kept 9 bases outside the gene matches. The V gene's germline CDR1 is LNHNV and CDR2 YYDKDF (reference sequence). The CDR3 is 17 residues long. The CDR3 region is CATSRDAGPAGGYEQYF. The DNA for the CDR3 is TGTGCCACCAGCAGAGATGCAGGCCCAGCGGGAGGCTACGAGCAGTACTTC.

V is TRBV29-1 and J is TRBJ2-7; D possibly corresponds to TRBD1 (6 bases). Near its end, the DNA agrees better with TRBJ2-1, so the J call may be wrong. CDR1 is SQVTM and CDR2 is ANQGSEA in the germline V gene. The CDR3 totals 13 residues. CDR3 nucleotides: TGCAGCGTTGCGGGACACCTAGGGAATGAGCAGTTCTTC. This gives the protein CSVAGHLGNEQFF.

Ten or more counts support this clonotype. This sequence joins TRBV5-6 and TRBJ1-5; D may be TRBD1 (5 bases). Trimming took off 0 bases at V and 9 bases at J, with 13 bases between the two ends. In germline, CDR1 is SGHDT, CDR2 YYEEEE. This CDR3 has 14 residues. CDR3 residues: CASSLAMEGLPQHF. The CDR3 nucleotides are TGTGCCAGCAGCTTGGCCATGGAGGGGTTGCCCCAGCATTTT.

This clonotype was seen a few times. This chain joins TRBV6-5 and TRBJ1-1, with no clear D. Trimming left V 6 bases short and J 3 bases short, with 8 bases between. Germline V gives CDR1 MNHEY, CDR2 SVGAGI. CDR3 length: 12 amino acids. CDR3 nucleotides: TGTGCCAGCAGGATGAAGGACACTGAAGCTTTCTTT. Encoded protein: CASRMKDTEAFF.

In its sample, this clonotype was seen many times. The CDR3, as DNA: TGTGCCAGCAGGTCCCCGTGGGACCACACTGAAGCTTTCTTT. Translated, it gives CASRSPWDHTEAFF. The genes are TRBV12-3 or TRBV12-4 and TRBJ1-1; D perhaps matches TRBD1 (5 bases). The germline V and J ends were trimmed by 6 bases and 3 bases, with 14 bases remaining between them. CDR3 length: 14 residues.

V and J are TRBV2 and TRBJ1-2, with 7 bases aligning to TRBD1. The CDR3 has 15 residues. V trimming: 4 bases; J trimming: 5 bases; junction bases outside the gene matches: 10. The germline V gene has CDR1 SNHLY and CDR2 FYNNEI. The CDR3 nucleotides read TGTGCCAGCAGTGCTCTAGGAGACAGGGCGTATGGCTACACCTTC. Its translation is CASSALGDRAYGYTF.

As to this clonotype: A much bigger clone sits one base away, suggesting this may be a read error. This chain uses TRBV6-1 with TRBJ2-7, with D maybe TRBD2 (5 bases). CDR1 is MNHNS and CDR2 is SASEGT in the germline V gene. The CDR3 loop spans 12 amino acids. CDR3 residues: CATEEGLYEQHF. DNA for the CDR3: TGTGCCACCGAGGAAGGACTTTACGAGCAGCACTTC.

This rearrangement joins TRBV7-3 to TRBJ2-6; TRBD1 or TRBD2 may be the D gene (5 bases each). This CDR3 region has 17 residues. CDR1 and CDR2 (germline): SGHTA, FQGTGA. The V gene lost 5 bases and the J gene lost 1 base, with 15 bases spanning the gap. CDR3 sequence reads: CASSPDTGASGANVLTF. For the CDR3, the DNA is TGTGCCAGCAGCCCTGACACCGGGGCTTCTGGGGCCAACGTCCTGACTTTC.

This chain connects TRBV7-6 to TRBJ2-7; D is unclear. The CDR3 length is 11 residues. Trimming stripped 7 bases from V and 6 bases from J, with 10 bases between. Per germline, CDR1 SGHVS and CDR2 FNYEAQ. CDR3 sequence (DNA): TGTGCCAGCACCAGGTTTAGCGAGCAGTACTTC. Translating it yields CASTRFSEQYF.

This rearrangement joins TRBV6-5 to TRBJ1-1; a possible D gene is TRBD1 (6 bases). The V gene lost 3 bases and the J gene lost 5 bases, with 28 bases spanning the gap. The germline CDR1 and CDR2 sequences are MNHEY and SVGAGI. The CDR3 extends over 19 amino acids. The CDR3 sequence: CASSYTQGSSTDSKTEAFF. The CDR3 DNA is TGTGCCAGCAGTTATACCCAGGGGTCCTCAACGGACAGCAAAACTGAAGCTTTCTTT.

The rearrangement joins TRBV9 to TRBJ2-2; TRBD2 agrees at 9 bases. This CDR3 region has 15 residues. V lost 5 bases to trimming and J lost 5 bases; unmatched junction nucleotides: 7. Germline CDR1 is SGDLS and CDR2 is YYNGEE. The CDR3 spells CASSPGTSTTGELFF. CDR3 DNA: TGTGCCAGCAGTCCCGGGACTAGCACAACCGGGGAGCTGTTTTTT. Full variable domain (outside the CDR3, taken from reference TRBV9 and TRBJ2-2): DSGVTQTPKHLITATGQRVTLRCSPRSGDLSVYWYQQSLDQGLQFLIQYYNGEERAKGNILERFSAQQFPDLHSELNLSSLELGDSALYFCASSPGTSTTGELFFGEGSRLTVL.

The rearrangement uses TRBV19 and TRBJ1-4; D uncertain. The CDR3 runs 14 residues. Germline values: CDR1 LNHDA, CDR2 SQIVND (reference sequence). Trimming left V 8 bases short and J 5 bases short, with 15 bases between. CDR3 sequence: CASSRAAENEKLFF. For the CDR3, the DNA is TGTGCCAGTTCTCGGGCGGCGGAAAATGAAAAACTGTTTTTT.

Notes on this clonotype: Just one base apart from a much larger clone, this may be a read error. The rearrangement uses TRBV7-6 and TRBJ2-5; the D gene is possibly TRBD2 (6 bases). Trimming cost V 5 bases and J 3 bases, with 16 bases left between them. The germline gives CDR1 SGHVS, CDR2 FNYEAQ. CDR3 length equals 15 residues. This CDR3 is CASSLASATEETQYF. The CDR3 DNA reads TGTGCCAGCAGCCTTGCTAGCGCAACGGAAGAGACCCAGTACTTC.

In regard to this clonotype: This may come from a read error, since a much larger clone is one base off. The chain combines TRBV6-5 with TRBJ1-5; a possible D gene is TRBD1 (5 bases). With 2 bases removed from V and 11 bases from J, the gap between germline ends came to 13 bases. Germline CDR1 MNHEY, CDR2 SVGAGI. The CDR3 loop spans 13 amino acids. The CDR3 spells CASSYGASQAQHF. Here the CDR3 DNA reads TGTGCCAGCAGTTACGGGGCCTCGCAGGCCCAGCATTTT.

This clonotype showed up many times. An end of the junction does not agree with germline; a read error may underlie this. The V gene is TRBV10-3, the J gene TRBJ2-2; possibly TRBD1 for D (7 bases). The CDR3 is 13 amino acids. Germline V gene lookup returns CDR1 ENHRY and CDR2 SYGVKD. CDR3 nucleotides: TGCCCCCGGAGGAGGGGGCGCACCGGGGAGCTGTTTTTT. Translated: CPRRRGRTGELFF.